This TCR beta chain was identified during a study of graft-versus-host responses after intestinal transplantation. The CDR3 is 12 residues long. Trimming stripped 0 bases from V and 3 bases from J, with 2 bases between. The germline V gene encodes CDR1 MNHNY and CDR2 SVGAGI (reference sequence). As to this clone: Its cognate antigen is unknown.

Sequencing was performed with immunoSEQ multiplex PCR; in TCRdb, only in-frame clones are kept and a portion is missing. The data show about 110,000 clones, with roughly 87% seen just once and less than 0.85% held by the top ten. The chain recombines TRBV6-6 with TRBJ2-5; no clear D gene. Sequences were derived from unstimulated CD4+ T cells sorted from spleen or lymph node cells, sampled before transplant. The sequence came from a human donor who was the organ donor for an intestinal transplant. The CDR3, as DNA: TGTGCCAGCAGTTACTCGAAAGAGACCCAGTACTTC. Its protein product is CASSYSKETQYF.